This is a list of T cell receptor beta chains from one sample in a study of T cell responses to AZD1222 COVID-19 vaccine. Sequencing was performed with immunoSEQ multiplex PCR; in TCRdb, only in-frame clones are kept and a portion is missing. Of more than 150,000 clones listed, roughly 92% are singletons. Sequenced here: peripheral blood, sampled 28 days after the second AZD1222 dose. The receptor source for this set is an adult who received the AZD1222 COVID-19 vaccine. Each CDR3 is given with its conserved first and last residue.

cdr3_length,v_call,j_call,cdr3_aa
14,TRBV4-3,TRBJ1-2,CASSQVGRDYGYTF
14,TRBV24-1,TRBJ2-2,CATSVGANTGELFF
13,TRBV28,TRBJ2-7,CASSGTPTYEQYF
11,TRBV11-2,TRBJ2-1,CASSFFKEQFF
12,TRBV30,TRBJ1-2,CAWSVGTYGYTF
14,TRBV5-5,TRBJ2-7,CASSLVTSNYEQYF
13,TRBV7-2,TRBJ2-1,CASSPGPINEQFF
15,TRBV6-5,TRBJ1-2,CASSYSAGGNYGYTF
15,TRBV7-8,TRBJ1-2,CASSLLGATDYGYTF
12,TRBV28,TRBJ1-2,CASSSPGRGYTF
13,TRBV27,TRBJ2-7,CASSRDASYEQYF
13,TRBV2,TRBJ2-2,CASGQGNTGELFF
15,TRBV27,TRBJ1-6,CASSPPTGAGSPLHF
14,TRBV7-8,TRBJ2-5,CASSIGLGQETQYF
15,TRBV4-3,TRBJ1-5,CASSQEEGNHQPQHF
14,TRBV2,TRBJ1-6,CASSERGGNSPLHF
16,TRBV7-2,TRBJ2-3,CASSLNGASFTDTQYF
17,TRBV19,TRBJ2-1,CASSPWDRVTSYNEQFF
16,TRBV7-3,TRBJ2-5,CASSRARAGGMETQYF
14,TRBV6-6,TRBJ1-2,CASSAGTSNYGYTF
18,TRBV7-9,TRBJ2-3,CASRPNAGLAGGGDTQYF
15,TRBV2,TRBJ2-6,CASSEGAGGANVLTF
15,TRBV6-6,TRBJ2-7,CASSYRAELSYEQYF
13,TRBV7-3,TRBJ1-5,CASSLEGGQPQHF
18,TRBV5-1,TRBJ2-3,CASSLTGTSGRAGDTQYF
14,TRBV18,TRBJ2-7,CASSRGQASYEQYF
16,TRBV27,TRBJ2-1,CASRPAFRGREHEQFF
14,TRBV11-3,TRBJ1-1,CASSFRRGETEAFF
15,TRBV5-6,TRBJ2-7,CASSPRTSGGYEQYF